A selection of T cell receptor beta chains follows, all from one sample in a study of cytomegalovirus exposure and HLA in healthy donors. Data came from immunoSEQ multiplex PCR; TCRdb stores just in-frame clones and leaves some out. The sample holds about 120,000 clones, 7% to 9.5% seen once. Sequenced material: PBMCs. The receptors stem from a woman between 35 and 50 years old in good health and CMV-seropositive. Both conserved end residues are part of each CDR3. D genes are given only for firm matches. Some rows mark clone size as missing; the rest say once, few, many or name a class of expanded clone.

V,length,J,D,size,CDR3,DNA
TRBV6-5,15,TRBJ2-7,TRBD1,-,CASSQQGRTPYEQYF,TGTGCCAGCAGCCAACAGGGGCGAACTCCCTACGAGCAGTACTTC
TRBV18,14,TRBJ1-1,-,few,CASSPPRGNTEAFF,TGTGCCAGCTCACCACCAAGGGGGAACACTGAAGCTTTCTTT
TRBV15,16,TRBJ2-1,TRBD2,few,CATSRERLAGGNEQFF,TGTGCCACCAGCAGAGAAAGACTAGCGGGGGGCAATGAGCAGTTCTTC
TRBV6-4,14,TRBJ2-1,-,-,CASSFGGQSDEQFF,TGTGCCAGCAGTTTCGGGGGGCAGTCAGATGAGCAGTTCTTC
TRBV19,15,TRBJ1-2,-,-,CASSIDLEGDYGYTF,TGTGCCAGTAGTATAGATCTAGAAGGCGACTATGGCTACACCTTC
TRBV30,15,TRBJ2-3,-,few,CAWSVQWGGGDAQYF,TGTGCCTGGAGTGTACAGTGGGGGGGCGGAGATGCGCAGTATTTT
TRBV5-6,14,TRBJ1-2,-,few,CASSPGHPNYGYTF,TGTGCCAGCAGCCCGGGACATCCCAACTATGGCTACACCTTC
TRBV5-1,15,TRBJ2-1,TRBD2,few,CASSLRGTSGNEQFF,TGCGCCAGCAGCTTGCGCGGGACTAGCGGGAATGAGCAGTTCTTC
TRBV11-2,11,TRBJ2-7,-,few,CASSGYSEQYF,TGTGCCAGCAGCGGCTACAGCGAGCAGTACTTC
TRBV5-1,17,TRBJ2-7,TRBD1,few,CASSPLGQGSFSYEQYF,TGCGCCAGCAGCCCTCTCGGACAGGGGTCCTTCTCCTACGAGCAGTACTTC
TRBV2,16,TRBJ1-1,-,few,CASSPSIQPGGTEAFF,TGTGCCAGCAGCCCCTCGATCCAGCCGGGGGGCACTGAAGCTTTCTTT
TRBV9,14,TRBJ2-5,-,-,CASSLRQSQETQYF,TGTGCCAGCAGCTTAAGACAGTCCCAAGAGACCCAGTACTTC
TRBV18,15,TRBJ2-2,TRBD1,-,CASSRDRANTGELFF,TGTGCCAGCTCCAGAGACAGGGCAAACACCGGGGAGCTGTTTTTT
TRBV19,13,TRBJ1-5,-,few,CASSTKSVQPQHF,TGTGCCAGTAGTACTAAAAGTGTTCAGCCCCAGCATTTT
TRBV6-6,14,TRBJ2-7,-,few,CASSFIGSSYEQYF,TGTGCCAGCAGTTTTATTGGGAGCTCCTACGAGCAGTACTTC